This T cell receptor (beta chain) is drawn from a study of blood T cell repertoires in COVID-19. Germline lookup yields CDR1 ENHRY and CDR2 SYGVKD. The ends were cut back, 3 bases at V and 6 bases at J, with 8 bases in the middle. The CDR3 extends over 12 amino acids. TCRdb keeps only in-frame clones here, not all; method: immunoSEQ multiplex PCR. The sample has roughly 180,000 clones; roughly 86% are singletons. This chain links TRBV10-3 with TRBJ1-2, with D unclear. This receptor was taken from a woman aged 30 to 39 with active or convalescent COVID-19. The sample consisted of peripheral blood. DNA of the CDR3: TGTGCCATCAGTGAAACAGCTGATGGCTACACCTTC. Translation: CAISETADGYTF.